This is a list of T cell receptor beta chains from one sample in a study of OX40 agonist ivuxolimab in advanced cancers. Sequencing used immunoSEQ multiplex PCR; TCRdb keeps in-frame clones, though not all of them. The profile shows approximately 79,000 clones, around nine tenths of them singletons. Here the sequenced sample was CD4+ or CD8+ T cells sorted from blood, taken in a trial of the OX40 agonist ivuxolimab. The receptors come from an adult with an advanced solid tumor such as melanoma, head and neck, liver or kidney cancer. Both conserved end residues are part of each CDR3. The D gene is left open where the match is weak. Not every row has a clone size; where given, it reads once, few, many or a size class.

D gene: TRBD1
J gene: TRBJ2-1
clone size: .
V gene: TRBV5-6
CDR3 DNA: TGTGCCAGCAGCTTATTTAAGGGGGCCCTCCCTCAGTTCTTC
CDR3 protein: CASSLFKGALPQFF

D gene: .
J gene: TRBJ2-2
clone size: .
V gene: TRBV6-4
CDR3 DNA: TGTGCCAGCAGTGTTGTTCCCGGACAGTTACTTGGGGGGGAGCTGTTTTTT
CDR3 protein: CASSVVPGQLLGGELFF

D gene: TRBD1
J gene: TRBJ1-4
clone size: .
V gene: TRBV18
CDR3 DNA: TGTGCCAGCTCACCACCCGCTAGACAGGGAGAAAAACTGTTTTTT
CDR3 protein: CASSPPARQGEKLFF

D gene: TRBD2
J gene: TRBJ2-1
clone size: .
V gene: TRBV7-2
CDR3 DNA: TGTGCCAGCAGCTACGGGGGGGGAAGTTTCTACAATGAGCAGTTCTTC
CDR3 protein: CASSYGGGSFYNEQFF

D gene: .
J gene: TRBJ1-5
clone size: .
V gene: TRBV28
CDR3 DNA: TGTGCCAGCAGTCTTAGTCGGGACACGGTCGGGCCCCAGCATTTT
CDR3 protein: CASSLSRDTVGPQHF

D gene: TRBD1
J gene: TRBJ1-2
clone size: .
V gene: TRBV10-3
CDR3 DNA: TGTGCCATCAGTGAGTCTCGGCCGGGACAGGTTAACTATGGCTACACCTTC
CDR3 protein: CAISESRPGQVNYGYTF

D gene: .
J gene: TRBJ2-5
clone size: .
V gene: TRBV9
CDR3 DNA: TGTGCCAGTAAACAGGGCCTTTCGGGAGAGACCCAGTACTTC
CDR3 protein: CASKQGLSGETQYF

D gene: .
J gene: TRBJ2-2
clone size: .
V gene: TRBV18
CDR3 DNA: TGTGCCAGCTCACCTATTATGGTGGCCTCGAACACCGGGGAGCTGTTTTTT
CDR3 protein: CASSPIMVASNTGELFF

D gene: .
J gene: TRBJ1-1
clone size: .
V gene: TRBV9
CDR3 DNA: TGTGCCAGCAGCGTAGTTCAGGAGGGCAGAGCTTTCTTT
CDR3 protein: CASSVVQEGRAFF

D gene: .
J gene: TRBJ2-5
clone size: .
V gene: TRBV7-2
CDR3 DNA: TGTGCCAGCAGCCAGGACTACCGGCGGGAGACCCAGTACTTC
CDR3 protein: CASSQDYRRETQYF

D gene: .
J gene: TRBJ1-4
clone size: .
V gene: TRBV7-2
CDR3 DNA: TGTGCCAGCACTGCGGCAGGCACTAATGAAAAACTGTTTTTT
CDR3 protein: CASTAAGTNEKLFF

D gene: .
J gene: TRBJ1-4
clone size: .
V gene: TRBV6-6
CDR3 DNA: TGTGCCAGCAGTTACCCTTTTGGGGGGAATGAAAAACTGTTTTTT
CDR3 protein: CASSYPFGGNEKLFF

D gene: .
J gene: TRBJ1-1
clone size: .
V gene: TRBV10-3
CDR3 DNA: TGTGCCATCAGTGAGGGATCTACTGAAGCTTTCTTT
CDR3 protein: CAISEGSTEAFF

D gene: .
J gene: TRBJ1-3
clone size: .
V gene: TRBV5-4
CDR3 DNA: TGTGCCAGCAGCCTCGATCAGTCTGGAAACACCATATATTTT
CDR3 protein: CASSLDQSGNTIYF

D gene: .
J gene: TRBJ2-1
clone size: .
V gene: TRBV11-2
CDR3 DNA: TGTGCCAGCAGCCACGAGCGGAATGAGCAGTTCTTC
CDR3 protein: CASSHERNEQFF

D gene: TRBD1
J gene: TRBJ1-1
clone size: .
V gene: TRBV7-2
CDR3 DNA: TGTGCCAGCAGCTTAGTAGGCAGGGGGCCTGAAGCTTTCTTT
CDR3 protein: CASSLVGRGPEAFF

D gene: .
J gene: TRBJ1-5
clone size: .
V gene: TRBV19
CDR3 DNA: TGTGCCAGTAGTATCGGCCGGCAGGGAGGGCAGCCCCAGCATTTT
CDR3 protein: CASSIGRQGGQPQHF

D gene: .
J gene: TRBJ2-1
clone size: .
V gene: TRBV7-2
CDR3 DNA: TGTGCCAGCAGCTTTGCTAGCGTTAGCTCCTACAATGAGCAGTTCTTC
CDR3 protein: CASSFASVSSYNEQFF

D gene: TRBD2
J gene: TRBJ2-7
clone size: .
V gene: TRBV7-2
CDR3 DNA: TGTGCCAGCAGCCCCCAAGCGGGGGATCACGAGCAGTACTTC
CDR3 protein: CASSPQAGDHEQYF

D gene: TRBD1
J gene: TRBJ2-7
clone size: once
V gene: TRBV7-2
CDR3 DNA: TGTGCCAGCAGCCCCCGACAGGGCACCTCCTACGAGCAGTACTTC
CDR3 protein: CASSPRQGTSYEQYF

D gene: TRBD1
J gene: TRBJ2-3
clone size: once
V gene: TRBV6-5
CDR3 DNA: TGTGCCAGCCAGGACAGGTTGGATACGCAGTATTTT
CDR3 protein: CASQDRLDTQYF